This is a list of T cell receptor beta chains from one sample in a study of blood T cell repertoires in COVID-19. Profiled with immunoSEQ multiplex PCR; TCRdb holds only in-frame clones, not every one. Among hundreds of thousands of clones listed, 65% to 90% were seen once. The specimen sequenced was peripheral blood. Source of these receptors: a woman between 70 and 85 years old with COVID-19, enrolled during active disease. Each CDR3 is given without its conserved first and last residue.

>TRBJ1-3|TRBV6-1
ASSEAARRGNTIY
>TRBJ2-7|TRBV12-3/TRBV12-4
ASRRGGGYEQY
>TRBJ1-5|TRBV18
ASSRTGGPDQPQH
>TRBJ2-7|TRBV23-1
ASSPLWARVGY
>TRBJ2-7|TRBV5-4
ASSFFLSDYEQY
>TRBJ1-6|TRBV3-1/TRBV3-2
ASSQQGGNSPLH
>TRBJ2-1|TRBV4-3
ASSQTLAGGHEQF
>TRBJ1-2|TRBV7-2
ASSLSGWGVGYT
>TRBJ2-3|TRBV18
ASSPGQGGTTDTQY
>TRBJ1-3|TRBV5-1
ASSQTGSTGNTIY
>TRBJ1-3|TRBV7-8
ASSLGQGYRGNTIY
>TRBJ1-1|TRBV7-3
ASVLTGGTEAF
>TRBJ1-1|TRBV5-8
ASSLGQSTEAF
>TRBJ1-2|TRBV9
ASSPVGANYGYT
>TRBJ2-3|TRBV6-5
ASSSGGTQYTQY
>TRBJ2-2|TRBV27
ASSLGANTGELF
>TRBJ2-1|TRBV9
ASSKVGGANEQF
>TRBJ1-6|TRBV7-2
ASSLAGERSPLH
>TRBJ1-2|TRBV9
ASKKGNYGYT
>TRBJ2-5|TRBV24-1
ATSDAGGSQETQY
>TRBJ2-3|TRBV19
ASNQRGGRDTQY
>TRBJ1-6|TRBV18
ASSSDRANSPLH
>TRBJ1-5|TRBV27
ASSTGSGNQPQH
>TRBJ1-1|TRBV27
ASTTIPGSTEAF
>TRBJ2-2|TRBV7-3
ASSLTGGPTGELF
>TRBJ1-1|TRBV10-1
ASRHDRNTEAF
>TRBJ2-1|TRBV9
ASSPPAGGLNEQF
>TRBJ2-5|TRBV5-1
ASSLVGQVEETQY
>TRBJ2-1|TRBV27
ASSLSISGRQF
>TRBJ2-2|TRBV7-9
ASSFVTGATGELF
>TRBJ1-1|TRBV5-1
ASSLRTDHTEAF
>TRBJ2-7|TRBV7-9
ASSSGQVLVYEQY
>TRBJ2-7|TRBV5-8
ASSLGQGDEQY
>TRBJ2-7|TRBV5-1
ASRGTGSEQY
>TRBJ2-5|TRBV29-1
SAGDWETQY
>TRBJ2-5|TRBV13
ASSPWDRVAETQY
>TRBJ2-7|TRBV28
ASSLLFNNYEQY
>TRBJ2-5|TRBV2
ASSGETETQY
>TRBJ2-1|TRBV2
ASREAGTLNEQF
>TRBJ2-7|TRBV29-1
SVRAGFGNEQY
>TRBJ2-7|TRBV6-5
ASSYTTGYEQY
>TRBJ2-1|TRBV24-1
ATSDPVTGLNEQF
>TRBJ2-3|TRBV29-1
SVVPDSTDTQY
>TRBJ1-2|TRBV28
ASTARIGGYT
>TRBJ2-7|TRBV5-6
ASSLGGTIYEQY
>TRBJ2-5|TRBV12-3/TRBV12-4
ASSLTGAGTQY